This passage covers 15 T cell receptor beta chains from one sample sequenced in a study of glioma-infiltrating T cells. Amplification of TCR alpha and beta CDR3 regions from RNA used iRepertoire nested multiplex PCR. MiXCR, run by TCRdb on the multiplex PCR reads, gives a single entry per CDR3 protein. The sample contains some 85,000 distinct CDR3 sequences, roughly 23% of which appear only once. The sequencing sample was made of glioma tissue, nonneoplastic brain tissue, or PBMCs (not recorded which). All receptors derive from a human donor with low-grade glioma or glioblastoma, undergoing nonglioma brain surgery, or in good health (not recorded which).

This rearrangement joins TRBV3-1 to TRBJ2-3, with D hard to call. Germline V CDR1 and CDR2: LGHDT, YNNKEL (reference sequence). V was cut by 3 bases and J by 5 bases, with 9 bases left in between. This CDR3 spans 13 amino acids. The CDR3 nucleotides read TGTGCCAGCAGCCAGGACCACATAGATACGCAGTATTTT. Protein: CASSQDHIDTQYF.

In its sample, this clonotype was seen many times. The chain carries TRBV20-1 and TRBJ2-7, with 10 positions matching TRBD2. V dropped 2 bases and J dropped 6; count of bases not matched to a gene: 7. The V gene's germline CDR1 is DFQATT and CDR2 SNEGSKA (reference sequence). The CDR3 loop spans 14 amino acids. The CDR3: CSARPSGRAVEQYF. DNA of the CDR3: TGCAGTGCTAGACCAAGCGGGAGGGCCGTCGAGCAGTACTTC.

This clonotype was counted ten times or more. The rearrangement uses TRBV29-1 and TRBJ1-5, with TRBD1 as a possible D gene (6 bases). Germline loops: CDR1 SQVTM, CDR2 ANQGSEA. This CDR3 is 14 amino acids long. The ends were cut back, 7 bases at V and 2 bases at J, with 15 bases in the middle. As DNA, the CDR3 is TGCAGCGCGAGGGGGGAAGGGGGCAATCAGCCCCAGCATTTT. Translating it yields CSARGEGGNQPQHF.

Ten or more counts support this clonotype. One end of the junction varies from germline; a read error may be responsible. The rearrangement uses TRBV7-6 and TRBJ2-1; D might be TRBD2 (5 bases). Germline values: CDR1 SGHVS, CDR2 FNYEAQ. CDR3 length: 15 amino acids. The CDR3 region has the DNA TGTGCCAGCAGCTACACGGGAAGCTCCCACAATGAGCAGTTCTTC. It codes for CASSYTGSSHNEQFF.

In the case of this clonotype: This is likely a read error, given that the CDR3 carries no conserved phenylalanine or tryptophan at its end. CDR3 sequence: CSARLTGATDTQYL. The CDR3 DNA sequence: TGCAGTGCTAGACTAACGGGAGCCACAGATACGCAGTATTTA. The chain links TRBV20-1 to TRBJ2-3, with a tentative D call TRBD2 (6 bases). Trimming cost V 2 bases and J 2 bases, with 11 bases left between them. CDR1 and CDR2 from the germline V gene are DFQATT and SNEGSKA (reference sequence). CDR3 size: 14 residues.

The chain recombines TRBV7-2 with TRBJ2-5; a weak D match, TRBD2 (7 bases). The CDR3 has 14 residues. Germline V gene data show CDR1 as SGHTA and CDR2 as FQGNSA. Trimming pared 2 bases from V and 5 bases from J, leaving 12 bases between. This CDR3 is CASSLKGGGETQYF. In DNA, the CDR3 is TGTGCCAGCAGCTTAAAGGGGGGGGGGGAGACCCAGTACTTC.

The V gene is TRBV10-2, the J gene TRBJ2-3, with 8 bases that match TRBD2. The CDR3 spans 14 residues. The germline V gene encodes CDR1 WSHSY and CDR2 SAAADI. Here the CDR3 DNA reads TGCGTTAGCAGTGGTAGCGGGGCTACAGATACGCAGTATTTT. Translating it yields CVSSGSGATDTQYF.

The chain carries TRBV30 and TRBJ2-7; unclear D gene. Trimming removed 2 bases at V and 5 bases at J, with 7 bases between. This CDR3 region has 11 residues. From germline, CDR1 is GTSNPN and CDR2 SVGIG (reference sequence). CDR3 protein: CAWSWAHEQYF. For the CDR3, the DNA is TGTGCCTGGAGTTGGGCCCACGAGCAGTACTTC.

The table lists this clonotype with many counts. The rearrangement joins TRBV10-2 to TRBJ2-3; D ambiguous. CDR1 is WSHSY and CDR2 is SAAADI in the germline V gene. Trimming stripped 3 bases from V and 2 bases from J, with 9 bases between. The CDR3 sequence is 14 residues long. In DNA, the CDR3 is TGCGCCAGCAGTGAATCCCAGAACACAGATACGCAGTATTTT. Amino acids: CASSESQNTDTQYF.

The V call is TRBV7-9, the J call TRBJ2-7; TRBD1 agrees at 7 bases. CDR1 is SEHNR, CDR2 FQNEAQ, per germline (reference sequence). With V trimmed by 3 bases and J by 3 bases, 2 bases remained unmatched. The CDR3 runs 13 residues. CDR3 protein: CASSFSGGYEQYF. For the CDR3, the DNA is TGTGCCAGCAGCTTTTCAGGGGGCTACGAGCAGTACTTC.

This clonotype was counted many times. The CDR3 is CASSRPTGNSGNTIYF. The CDR3 bases are TGCGCCAGCAGCCGACCGACAGGGAACTCTGGAAACACCATATATTTT. The chain combines TRBV4-1 with TRBJ1-3, with 7 bases fitting TRBD1. The germline CDR1 and CDR2 sequences are MGHRA and YSYEKL. V trimming: 4 bases; J trimming: 0 bases; junction bases outside the gene matches: 6. This CDR3 is 16 amino acids long.

This chain links TRBV29-1 with TRBJ1-4; D possibly corresponds to TRBD1 (5 bases). Trimming removed 7 bases from V and 2 bases from J, with 14 bases in between. The CDR3 has 14 residues. The germline CDR1 and CDR2 sequences are SQVTM and ANQGSEA. The CDR3 nucleotides are TGCAGCGCATCGAGGGGTTCTACTAATGAAAAACTGTTTTTT. This encodes CSASRGSTNEKLFF.

This clonotype was observed many times. The gene calls are TRBV5-1 and TRBJ2-7, with 8 bases fitting TRBD1. The junction had 8 bases not matched to a gene; V was cut back by 4 bases and J by 2 bases. CDR1 is SGHRS, CDR2 YFSETQ, per germline. The CDR3 is 15 amino acids. The CDR3 nucleotides read TGCGCCAGCAGCCTCACTGGACAGGGACCCTACGAGCAGTACTTC. This gives the protein CASSLTGQGPYEQYF.

The chain combines TRBV20-1 with TRBJ1-5, with 9 bases aligning to TRBD1. This CDR3 contains 18 residues. V dropped 0 bases and J dropped 2; count of bases not matched to a gene: 11. In germline, CDR1 is DFQATT, CDR2 SNEGSKA (reference sequence). The CDR3 DNA follows: TGCAGTGCTAGAGAGACCCGGGACAGGGTATGGCGCAATCAGCCCCAGCATTTT. This sequence encodes CSARETRDRVWRNQPQHF.

This clonotype showed up many times. The J gene is TRBJ1-2, the V gene TRBV20-1, with D possibly matching TRBD1 (5 bases). The ends were cut back, 3 bases at V and 6 bases at J, with 17 bases in the middle. Germline assignment: CDR1 DFQATT and CDR2 SNEGSKA (reference sequence). The length of the CDR3 is 14 residues. CDR3 sequence reads: CSASRTQVADGYTF. The CDR3, as DNA: TGCAGTGCTAGCAGGACACAGGTTGCGGATGGCTACACCTTC.